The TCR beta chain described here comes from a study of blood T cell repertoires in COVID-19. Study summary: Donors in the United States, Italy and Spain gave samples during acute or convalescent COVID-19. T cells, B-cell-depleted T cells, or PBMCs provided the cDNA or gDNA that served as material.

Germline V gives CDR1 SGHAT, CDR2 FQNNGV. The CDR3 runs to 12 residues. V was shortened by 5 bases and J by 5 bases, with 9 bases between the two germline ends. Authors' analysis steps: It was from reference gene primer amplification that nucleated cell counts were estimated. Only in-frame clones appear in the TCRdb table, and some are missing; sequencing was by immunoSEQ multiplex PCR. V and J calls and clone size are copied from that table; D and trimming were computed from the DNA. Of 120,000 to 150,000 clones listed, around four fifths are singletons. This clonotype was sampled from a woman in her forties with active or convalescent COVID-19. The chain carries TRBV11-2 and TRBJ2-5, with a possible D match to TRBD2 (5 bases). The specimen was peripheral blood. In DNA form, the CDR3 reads TGTGCCAGCAGCCGGGAAGGGGAGACCCAGTACTTC. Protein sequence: CASSREGETQYF.